This T cell receptor (beta chain) stems from a study of blood T cells in healthy people across ages. Primers used in a second PCR of roughly 6 to 11 cycles were a sample-barcoded 5' primer and a J-beta primer mix. TCRdb used MiXCR to reprocess the 5' RACE reads, holding one entry per CDR3 protein. The table shows roughly 1.7 million distinct CDR3 sequences, with about 32% occurring only once. The germline gives CDR1 DFQATT, CDR2 SNEGSKA (reference sequence). Trimming shortened V by 0 bases and J by 0 bases, and 12 bases separated the two germline ends. The CDR3 sequence is 16 residues long. The clonotype comes from a woman aged 25 to 39 in good health. The V and J genes are TRBV20-1 and TRBJ2-1; no reliable D call. The sequenced material came from blood. Here the CDR3 reads CSARDVPSRSYNEQFF. The DNA for the CDR3 is TGCAGTGCTAGAGATGTCCCCTCTCGCTCCTACAATGAGCAGTTCTTC.